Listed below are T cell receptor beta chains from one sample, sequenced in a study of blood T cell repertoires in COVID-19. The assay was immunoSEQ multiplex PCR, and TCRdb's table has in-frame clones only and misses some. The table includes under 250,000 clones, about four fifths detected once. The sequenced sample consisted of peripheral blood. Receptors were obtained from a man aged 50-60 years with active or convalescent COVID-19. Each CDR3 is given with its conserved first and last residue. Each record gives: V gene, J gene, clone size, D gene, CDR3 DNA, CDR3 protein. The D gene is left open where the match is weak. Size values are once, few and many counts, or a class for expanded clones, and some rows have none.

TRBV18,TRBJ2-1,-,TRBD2,TGTGCCAGCTCACCACTCGGGACTAGCGGGGTCTACAATGAGCAGTTCTTC,CASSPLGTSGVYNEQFF
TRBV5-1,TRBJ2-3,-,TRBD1,TGCGCCAGCAGTCATGACAGGGCCACAGATACGCAGTATTTT,CASSHDRATDTQYF
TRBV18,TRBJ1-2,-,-,TGTGCCGCAGCACCCGGGGTAGGGATAGATGGCTACACCTTC,CAAAPGVGIDGYTF
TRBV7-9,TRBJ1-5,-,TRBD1,TGTGCCAGCAGCTCTGGGGGGACAGTCAATCAGCCCCAGCATTTT,CASSSGGTVNQPQHF
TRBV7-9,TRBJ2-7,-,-,TGTGCCAGCAGCAGGGACATTTCCTACGAGCAGTACTTC,CASSRDISYEQYF
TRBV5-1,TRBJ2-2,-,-,TGCGCCAGCAGAAGGGGACAGAACACCGGGGAGCTGTTTTTT,CASRRGQNTGELFF
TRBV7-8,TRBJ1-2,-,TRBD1,TGTGCCAGCAGCCCGAGACAGGGGGCTAACTATGGCTACACCTTC,CASSPRQGANYGYTF
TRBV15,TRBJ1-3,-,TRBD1,TGTGCCACCAGCAGCACAGGGGTAAACACCATATATTTT,CATSSTGVNTIYF
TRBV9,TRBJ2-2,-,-,TGTGCCAGCAGCGTAGGGAGTGTGGGGGGATCCGGGGAGCTGTTTTTT,CASSVGSVGGSGELFF
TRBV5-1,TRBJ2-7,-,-,TGCGCCAGCAGCCCGCCCGGGCAGTACTTC,CASSPPGQYF
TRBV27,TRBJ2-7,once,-,TGTGCCAGCAGTTTTGGCTCAACCTACGAGCAGTACTTC,CASSFGSTYEQYF
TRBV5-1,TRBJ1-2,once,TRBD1,TGCGCCAGCAGCAGCTCGACAGGGGGCGTTTATGGCTACACCTTC,CASSSSTGGVYGYTF
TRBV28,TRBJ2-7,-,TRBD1,TGTGCCAGCAGTCCTCCCGCCAGGGGGTACGAGCAGTACTTC,CASSPPARGYEQYF